The 4 T cell receptor beta chains presented below share a single source sample, sequenced in a study of identical twins. Each CDR3 protein gets one entry after TCRdb re-called the 5' RACE reads with MiXCR. The repertoire holds a few hundred thousand distinct CDR3 sequences, with 20% to 25% as singletons. These same records also appear under a second study, on T cells expressing NK-cell markers.

Sample: CD4+ T cells sorted from blood. These receptor sequences come from a woman aged 18-30 years in good health.

The chain recombines TRBV15 with TRBJ2-7; the D gene is possibly TRBD2 (5 bases). The CDR3 length is 12 residues. CDR1 LNHNV and CDR2 YYDKDF come from the germline V gene (reference sequence). Trimming pared 1 base from V and 6 bases from J, leaving 7 bases between. The CDR3 reads CATSRGRGEQYF. DNA of the CDR3: TGTGCCACCAGCAGAGGCCGGGGCGAGCAGTACTTC. Full variable domain (missing parts from reference TRBV15 and TRBJ2-7): DAMVIQNPRYQVTQFGKPVTLSCSQTLNHNVMYWYQQKSSQAPKLLFHYYDKDFNNEADTPDNFQSRRPNTSFCFLDIRSPGLGDTAMYLCATSRGRGEQYFGPGTRLTVT.

Points on this clonotype: Mismatch with germline at one junction end may stem from a read error. V and J are TRBV20-1 and TRBJ2-1, with D tentatively TRBD1 (5 bases). CDR1 is DFQATT, CDR2 SNEGSKA, per germline (reference sequence). The CDR3 spans 13 residues. CDR3 bases: TGCAGTGCTAGAGATCCCGTTCTTTCCTCAGGGCTCTTC. Protein sequence: CSARDPVLSSGLF.

The chain has TRBV2 and TRBJ2-7, with D perhaps matching TRBD1 (6 bases). Germline values: CDR1 SNHLY, CDR2 FYNNEI. CDR3 size: 16 residues. V gave up 0 bases and J gave up 0 bases, with 12 bases separating them. The CDR3 sequence is CASSEALRDNSYEQYF. The CDR3 DNA is TGTGCCAGCAGTGAAGCGCTTCGGGACAACTCCTACGAGCAGTACTTC.

This clonotype turned up a few times. The CDR3 DNA reads as TGTGCCACCAGTGACCCCCAGCACAACTATGGCTACACCTTC. It encodes CATSDPQHNYGYTF. V is TRBV24-1 and J is TRBJ1-2, with D unclear. From germline, CDR1 is KGHDR and CDR2 SFDVKD. This CDR3 has 14 residues. V lost 4 bases and J 2 bases, leaving 10 bases between the germline ends.